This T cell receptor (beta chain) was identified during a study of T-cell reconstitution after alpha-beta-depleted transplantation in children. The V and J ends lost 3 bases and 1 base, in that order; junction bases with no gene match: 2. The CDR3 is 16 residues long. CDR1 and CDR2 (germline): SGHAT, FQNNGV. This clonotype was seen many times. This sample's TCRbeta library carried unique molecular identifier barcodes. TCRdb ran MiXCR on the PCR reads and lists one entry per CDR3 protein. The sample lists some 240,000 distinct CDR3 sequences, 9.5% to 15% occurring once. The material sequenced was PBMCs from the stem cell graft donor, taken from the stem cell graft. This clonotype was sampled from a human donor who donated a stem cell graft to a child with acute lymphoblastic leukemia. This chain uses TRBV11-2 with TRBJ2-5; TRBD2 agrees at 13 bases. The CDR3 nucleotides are TGTGCCAGCAGCTTGGGACTAGCGGGAATCCAAGAGACCCAGTACTTC. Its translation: CASSLGLAGIQETQYF.